Included here is one TCR beta chain sequence, with context. PCR involved 60 Vbeta and 13 Jbeta primers. Data came from immunoSEQ multiplex PCR; TCRdb stores just in-frame clones and leaves some out. This sample contains 70,000 or so clones. V lost 1 base and J lost 1, with 14 bases in between. CDR1 is SEHNR and CDR2 is FQNEAQ in the germline V gene (reference sequence). The CDR3 is 16 residues long. The data belong to a study of cytomegalovirus exposure and HLA in healthy donors. Study context: An analysis done earlier identified 120 million or so unique TCR beta sequences from about 180 million T cells.

The gene calls are TRBV7-9 and TRBJ2-7; weak D call: TRBD1 (5 bases). The sequence derives from a man aged 40-49 years in good health and CMV-seronegative. The sequenced sample was PBMCs. CDR3 loop: CASSLVQGSPSYEQYF. CDR3 DNA sequence: TGTGCCAGCAGCTTAGTGCAGGGCTCACCATCCTACGAGCAGTACTTC.